These T cell receptor beta chains were read from a single sample in a study of cytomegalovirus exposure and HLA in healthy donors. Method: immunoSEQ multiplex PCR; TCRdb's copy keeps in-frame clones and lacks some. This sample has about 140,000 clones, with 72% found just once. The sample taken for sequencing was PBMCs. These TCRs come from a middle-aged man in good health and CMV-seronegative. Each CDR3 is given with its conserved first and last residue. The D gene is left open where the match is weak. A clone size is listed for some rows: how often the clone was seen (once, few, many), or a class if it is expanded.

>.|TRBV4-1|TRBJ1-4|.
CASSQFETRGTEMGKLFF
TGCGCCAGCAGCCAATTCGAAACGCGAGGGACTGAGATGGGAAAACTGTTTTTT
>.|TRBV7-9|TRBJ2-2|TRBD1
CASSLSRGLKLFF
TGTGCCAGCAGCTTATCCAGGGGGCTTAAGCTGTTTTTT
>.|TRBV30|TRBJ1-1|.
CAWTLNRDTEAFF
TGTGCCTGGACCCTAAACAGGGACACTGAAGCTTTCTTT
>.|TRBV4-1|TRBJ1-1|.
CASSLGAAYSNTEAFF
TGCGCCAGCAGCCTTGGGGCCGCCTACTCGAACACTGAAGCTTTCTTT
>once|TRBV30|TRBJ1-5|.
CAWSDGYSNQPQNF
TGTGCCTGGAGCGACGGATATAGCAATCAGCCCCAGAATTTT
>.|TRBV5-4|TRBJ1-2|TRBD1
CASSRTGGGWGYTF
TGTGCCAGCAGCCGGACAGGGGGCGGTTGGGGCTACACCTTC
>.|TRBV14|TRBJ1-3|TRBD1
CASSRGTAGNTIYF
TGTGCCAGCAGCCGCGGGACAGCTGGAAACACCATATATTTT
>.|TRBV9|TRBJ2-7|TRBD2
CASSPTSGGAWSYEQYF
TGTGCCAGCAGCCCGACTAGCGGGGGGGCCTGGTCCTACGAGCAGTACTTC
>once|TRBV18|TRBJ2-5|.
CASSPYETGGGETQYF
TGTGCCAGCTCACCTTACGAGACAGGCGGAGGAGAGACCCAGTACTTC
>.|TRBV9|TRBJ2-2|.
CASSVAGSFPGELFF
TGTGCCAGCAGCGTAGCGGGTAGCTTTCCCGGGGAGCTGTTTTTT
>.|TRBV7-6|TRBJ2-3|TRBD2
CASSLGLARTTDTQYF
TGTGCCAGCAGCTTAGGACTAGCTCGGACCACAGATACGCAGTATTTT
>.|TRBV6-6|TRBJ2-7|TRBD1
CASRWGQAYEQYF
TGTGCCAGCAGGTGGGGACAGGCCTACGAGCAGTACTTC
>.|TRBV7-2|TRBJ2-2|TRBD1
CASSSGTGWGGELFF
TGTGCCAGCAGCTCCGGGACAGGGTGGGGGGGGGAGCTGTTTTTT
>.|TRBV11-2|TRBJ2-7|.
CASSLAGSYEQYF
TGTGCCAGCAGCTTAGCAGGTTCCTACGAGCAGTACTTC
>few|TRBV12-5|TRBJ1-5|TRBD1
CASGLWTGGYQPQHF
TGTGCTAGTGGTTTGTGGACAGGGGGTTATCAGCCCCAGCATTTT
>.|TRBV14|TRBJ2-1|.
CASSRLAAYNEQFF
TGTGCCAGCAGCCGCTTAGCGGCCTACAATGAGCAGTTCTTC
>.|TRBV7-7|TRBJ2-1|TRBD2
CASSLAVGSGGREQFF
TGTGCCAGCAGCTTAGCAGTCGGTAGCGGGGGCCGGGAGCAGTTCTTC
>.|TRBV14|TRBJ2-7|TRBD1
CASSRDRDPYEQYF
TGTGCCAGCAGCCGCGACAGGGACCCCTACGAGCAGTACTTC
>few|TRBV5-1|TRBJ1-4|.
CASSLLGGENEKLFF
TGCGCCAGCAGCTTGTTGGGCGGGGAGAATGAAAAACTGTTTTTT
>.|TRBV6-5|TRBJ1-1|.
CASSYARVHPEAFF
TGTGCCAGCAGTTATGCCAGGGTCCACCCTGAAGCTTTCTTT
>.|TRBV7-8|TRBJ1-2|.
CASSLAGVGQRYGYTF
TGTGCCAGCAGCTTAGCTGGGGTGGGGCAGCGCTATGGCTACACCTTC
>.|TRBV27|TRBJ2-7|.
CASSFRYPSEQYF
TGTGCCAGCAGTTTTCGCTACCCCTCCGAGCAGTACTTC
>few|TRBV14|TRBJ1-2|.
CASSQDWGGGYTF
TGTGCCAGCAGCCAAGATTGGGGGGGTGGCTACACCTTC
>.|TRBV6-5|TRBJ1-2|.
CASSWDREKYTF
TGTGCCAGCAGTTGGGACCGGGAGAAGTACACCTTC
>.|TRBV6-4|TRBJ1-6|.
CASRLTGSSYNSPLHF
TGTGCCAGCAGATTGACTGGGAGCTCCTATAATTCACCCCTCCACTTT
>.|TRBV5-4|TRBJ2-2|TRBD2
CASSFRTSGTGELFF
TGTGCCAGCAGCTTTAGAACTAGCGGCACCGGGGAGCTGTTTTTT
>.|TRBV7-8|TRBJ2-7|TRBD2
CASSSRWQRGPYEQYF
TGTGCCAGCAGCTCCAGGTGGCAGCGGGGGCCCTACGAGCAGTACTTC
>.|TRBV6-5|TRBJ1-4|TRBD1
CASSWGQGGGEKLFF
TGTGCCAGCAGTTGGGGACAGGGGGGAGGTGAAAAACTGTTTTTT
>few|TRBV5-1|TRBJ1-2|TRBD1
CASSLNRGYGYTF
TGCGCCAGCAGCCTTAACAGGGGCTATGGCTACACCTTC
>.|TRBV5-1|TRBJ2-1|TRBD1
CASRTGTGGLNEQFF
TGCGCCAGCAGGACTGGGACAGGGGGTCTCAATGAGCAGTTCTTC
>.|TRBV18|TRBJ2-7|.
CASSPTGPNSYEQYF
TGTGCCAGCTCACCGACAGGCCCAAATTCCTACGAGCAGTACTTC
>few|TRBV10-3|TRBJ1-1|.
CAISGSRLNTEAFF
TGTGCCATCAGTGGCTCGCGGTTGAACACTGAAGCTTTCTTT